The 23 T cell receptor beta chains below all came from one sample that was sequenced in a study of blood T cells in healthy people across ages. The use of a sample-barcoded 5' primer and a J-beta primer mix characterized a second PCR of about 7 to 12 cycles. Each CDR3 protein gets one entry after TCRdb re-called the 5' RACE reads with MiXCR. The table records hundreds of thousands of distinct CDR3 sequences, about 34% of them present only once. The sequencing sample was made of blood. The source of these receptors is a man aged 18 to 29 in good health.

CDR3 in amino acids: CASSPSDSRGYTF. The DNA of the CDR3 is TGTGCCAGCTCACCATCGGATAGCAGAGGCTACACCTTC. The chain couples TRBV18 to TRBJ1-2; the D is unclear. V lost 2 bases and J 8 bases, leaving 12 bases between the germline ends. The germline V gene has CDR1 KGHSH and CDR2 LQKENI. The CDR3 runs 13 residues. Supplemented by reference TRBV18 and TRBJ1-2, the full variable domain reads NAGVMQNPRHLVRRRGQEARLRCSPMKGHSHVYWYRQLPEEGLKFMVYLQKENIIDESGMPKERFSAEFPKEGPSILRIQQVVRGDSAAYFCASSPSDSRGYTFGSGTRLTVV.

Only a few counts were recorded for this clonotype. This sequence joins TRBV20-1 and TRBJ2-5; D is ambiguous. V was trimmed by 1 base and J by 1 base, leaving 7 bases between them. From germline, CDR1 is DFQATT and CDR2 SNEGSKA (reference sequence). This CDR3 comprises 13 residues. CDR3 protein: CSARGVTQETQYF. CDR3 in DNA: TGCAGTGCTAGAGGAGTTACCCAAGAGACCCAGTACTTC.

This clonotype turned up a few times. The J gene is TRBJ1-1, the V gene TRBV2; D unclear. V lost 7 bases to trimming and J lost 0 bases, with 15 bases between them. CDR1 and CDR2 from the germline V gene are SNHLY and FYNNEI. The CDR3 spans 15 residues. The CDR3 DNA follows: TGTGCCAGCAACGGAGTCAACCCCATGAACACTGAAGCTTTCTTT. Amino acid sequence: CASNGVNPMNTEAFF. Together with reference TRBV2 and TRBJ1-1, the CDR3 gives the full variable domain: EPEVTQTPSHQVTQMGQEVILRCVPISNHLYFYWYRQILGQKVEFLVSFYNNEISEKSEIFDDQFSVERPDGSNFTLKIRSTKLEDSAMYFCASNGVNPMNTEAFFGQGTRLTVV.

This clonotype was observed a few times. The chain combines TRBV4-2 with TRBJ1-2, with D unclear. This CDR3 has 16 amino acids. Germline loops: CDR1 LGHNA, CDR2 YNFKEQ. V was cut by 0 bases and J by 0 bases, with 11 bases left in between. The CDR3 nucleotides are TGTGCCAGCAGCCAAGACGCTGGCGACTCTAACTATGGCTACACCTTC. It is translated as CASSQDAGDSNYGYTF.

The V and J genes are TRBV7-2 and TRBJ2-1; D remains ambiguous. Germline V gene sequence: CDR1 SGHTA, CDR2 FQGNSA. V was trimmed by 5 bases and J by 1 base, leaving 9 bases between them. CDR3 size: 14 residues. The CDR3 reads CASSVKHSYNEQFF. In nucleotides, the CDR3 is TGTGCCAGCAGCGTAAAGCATTCCTACAATGAGCAGTTCTTC. Drawing the rest from reference TRBV7-2 and TRBJ2-1, the complete variable domain is GAGVSQSPSNKVTEKGKDVELRCDPISGHTALYWYRQSLGQGLEFLIYFQGNSAPDKSGLPSDRFSAERTGGSVSTLTIQRTQQEDSAVYLCASSVKHSYNEQFFGPGTRLTVL.

A note on this clonotype: This could be a read error, since a much larger clone is one nucleotide away. The chain combines TRBV18 with TRBJ1-5; D is perhaps TRBD1 (5 bases). The CDR3 runs to 15 residues. The germline V gene has CDR1 KGHSH and CDR2 LQKENI. Trimming left V 2 bases short and J 2 bases short, with 10 bases between. The CDR3 protein is CASSPGADGNQPQHF. As DNA, the CDR3 is TGTGCCAGCTCACCAGGGGCGGACGGCAATCAGCCCCAGCATTTT.

In its sample, this clonotype was seen a few times. This rearrangement joins TRBV20-1 to TRBJ2-5; 7 bases line up with TRBD2. The CDR3 covers 14 residues. Germline loops: CDR1 DFQATT, CDR2 SNEGSKA (reference sequence). J was trimmed by 3 bases and V by 3 bases; bases with no gene match: 7. CDR3 sequence: CSASLAGVKETQYF. The CDR3 coding sequence is TGCAGTGCTAGCTTGGCGGGGGTGAAAGAGACCCAGTACTTC.

The genes are TRBV24-1 and TRBJ1-1; 7 bases map to TRBD1. CDR3 length: 16 amino acids. Trimming removed 3 bases from V and 1 base from J; junction bases left unmatched: 7. Germline V gene lookup returns CDR1 KGHDR and CDR2 SFDVKD. CDR3 sequence (DNA): TGTGCCACCAGTGATGCACGACAGGGAGGGAACACTGAAGCTTTCTTT. Translated, it gives CATSDARQGGNTEAFF.

The chain has TRBV5-1 and TRBJ2-3; a weak D match, TRBD1 (5 bases). Germline V gene sequence: CDR1 SGHRS, CDR2 YFSETQ. The V gene lost 4 bases and the J gene lost 0 bases, with 15 bases spanning the gap. CDR3 length: 16 residues. CDR3 nucleotide sequence: TGCGCCAGCAGCAATCCGGACAAGACTAGCACAGATACGCAGTATTTT. Translated, it gives CASSNPDKTSTDTQYF.

The gene calls are TRBV5-1 and TRBJ2-2, with D hard to call. The V end lost 2 bases, the J end lost 0 bases, and 8 bases lay between the germline ends. Germline V gene lookup returns CDR1 SGHRS and CDR2 YFSETQ. The CDR3 runs 15 residues. CDR3 in DNA: TGCGCCAGCAGCTTCGACGGAACGAACACCGGGGAGCTGTTTTTT. Translated: CASSFDGTNTGELFF.

The chain is built from TRBV28 and TRBJ2-1; 9 positions agree with TRBD2. In germline, CDR1 is MDHEN, CDR2 SYDVKM. Trimming took 6 bases from V and 4 from J; bases not matched to a gene: 7. The CDR3 consists of 15 residues. CDR3 sequence (DNA): TGTGCCAGCAGCCAAACGCGGGGGGGATACAATGAGCAGTTCTTC. Translation gives CASSQTRGGYNEQFF.

The rearrangement uses TRBV7-2 and TRBJ2-5; 7 nucleotides align to TRBD2. The trim removed 6 bases at V and 2 bases at J, leaving 6 bases unmatched. CDR3 length: 14 amino acids. Looked up from germline, CDR1 is SGHTA and CDR2 is FQGNSA. The CDR3 loop is CASRKSAGQETQYF. The CDR3 nucleotides read TGTGCCAGCAGGAAGTCAGCGGGGCAAGAGACCCAGTACTTC.

This chain uses TRBV30 with TRBJ2-7; D remains unclear. This CDR3 has 12 residues. Trimming removed 2 bases at V and 3 bases at J, with 8 bases between. Germline-derived CDR1 and CDR2 are GTSNPN and SVGIG (reference sequence). As DNA, the CDR3 is TGTGCCTGGAGTAATACCCGCTACGAGCAGTACTTC. Translation: CAWSNTRYEQYF.

This clonotype turned up a few times. V is TRBV15 and J is TRBJ2-3; 7 nucleotides line up with TRBD1. The V gene end was trimmed by 1 base and the J gene end by 4 bases; junction bases not matched to a gene: 5. This CDR3 contains 15 residues. Germline V gives CDR1 LNHNV, CDR2 YYDKDF (reference sequence). The DNA for the CDR3 is TGTGCCACCAGCAGAGGGACTGACAGGGCAGATACGCAGTATTTT. Translated, it gives CATSRGTDRADTQYF.

This clonotype was picked up a small number of times. The V gene is TRBV20-1, the J gene TRBJ1-4; 8 bases agree with TRBD1. Looked up from germline, CDR1 is DFQATT and CDR2 is SNEGSKA (reference sequence). CDR3 length: 14 residues. The ends lost 3 bases at V and 3 bases at J; junction bases unmatched: 3. The chain's CDR3 is CSASQGAANEKLFF. For the CDR3, the DNA is TGCAGTGCTAGCCAGGGGGCAGCTAATGAAAAACTGTTTTTT.

The chain couples TRBV12-3 or TRBV12-4 to TRBJ2-5; D not certain. The CDR3 is 15 amino acids. Trimming left V 1 base short and J 1 base short, with 10 bases between. The CDR3 here is CASSLGTTPQETQYF. For the CDR3, the DNA is TGTGCCAGCAGTTTAGGGACGACACCCCAAGAGACCCAGTACTTC.

This clonotype came up once. The J gene is TRBJ2-3, the V gene TRBV2, with TRBD1 identical over 7 bases. The J call may be in error: the DNA end matches TRBJ1-5 better. Per the germline V gene, CDR1 is SNHLY and CDR2 is FYNNEI. The CDR3 is 13 amino acids. CDR3 loop: CASSPRGTDTQHF. The CDR3 coding sequence is TGTGCCAGCAGTCCCCGGGGGACAGATACGCAGCATTTT.

This sequence joins TRBV20-1 and TRBJ2-4; D possibly corresponds to TRBD1 (5 bases). This CDR3 is built from 15 residues. The germline V and J ends were trimmed by 5 bases and 0 bases, with 14 bases remaining between them. Germline values: CDR1 DFQATT, CDR2 SNEGSKA (reference sequence). The CDR3 reads CSAPRTLLAKNIQYF. CDR3 nucleotides: TGCAGTGCTCCCAGGACATTACTAGCCAAAAACATTCAGTACTTC.

This clonotype was picked up many times. The V and J genes are TRBV6-5 and TRBJ1-2; TRBD1 might be the D (6 bases). V gave up 6 bases and J gave up 7 bases, with 12 bases separating them. The CDR3 length is 12 residues. Germline V gives CDR1 MNHEY, CDR2 SVGAGI. The CDR3 sequence is CASSLVGGGYTF. The CDR3 coding sequence is TGTGCCAGCAGCCTGGTAGGGGGTGGCTACACCTTC.

This clonotype showed up just a few times. V is TRBV7-2 and J is TRBJ1-2; D is possibly TRBD1 (6 bases). Looked up from germline, CDR1 is SGHTA and CDR2 is FQGNSA. Trimming left V 4 bases short and J 4 bases short, with 19 bases between. The CDR3 has 16 residues. The CDR3 region is CASSSWPRGKGYGYTF. CDR3 DNA: TGTGCCAGCAGCTCCTGGCCCAGGGGAAAGGGCTATGGCTACACCTTC.

The chain links TRBV7-8 to TRBJ1-6, with D tentatively TRBD1 (6 bases). There are 17 residues in the CDR3. Germline V gene sequence: CDR1 SGHVS, CDR2 FQNEAQ. V lost 5 bases and J 0 bases, leaving 14 bases between the germline ends. The CDR3, as DNA: TGTGCCAGCAGCCCCGCTACAGGGAGCTCCTATAATTCACCCCTCCACTTT. It specifies CASSPATGSSYNSPLHF.

This chain joins TRBV15 and TRBJ2-1, with D possibly matching TRBD1 (5 bases). The end of the DNA aligns better with TRBJ2-7, so the J call may be wrong. Germline V gene data show CDR1 as LNHNV and CDR2 as YYDKDF (reference sequence). This CDR3 comprises 14 residues. The CDR3: CATALGEGYNEQYF. The CDR3 region has the DNA TGTGCCACTGCTCTAGGGGAAGGCTACAATGAGCAGTACTTC.

In this sample, this clonotype turned up once. A much larger clone lies a single base off, so this may be a read error. The rearrangement uses TRBV7-2 and TRBJ2-5, with 9 positions matching TRBD2. CDR3 length: 14 amino acids. Germline-derived CDR1 and CDR2 are SGHTA and FQGNSA. CDR3 coding DNA: TGTGCCAGCAGCTCCGGGACTAGCCAAGAGACCCGGTACTTC. It is translated as CASSSGTSQETRYF.